This T cell receptor beta chain was recorded in a study of OX40 agonist ivuxolimab in advanced cancers. For the study in its entirety: The costimulatory receptor OX40 (CD134) was targeted by ivuxolimab, a fully human IgG2 agonistic monoclonal antibody. Partial responses occurred in three dose-escalation patients: two with cutaneous melanoma and one with hepatocellular carcinoma. In the dose-escalation cohort, 75% to 85% of patients were male, and the mean age was roughly 56 years with a range of roughly 23 to 90. Peripheral TCRbeta sequencing was intended to test whether TCR sequence diversity was altered and clonal T-cell expansion was caused by ivuxolimab. Intravenous ivuxolimab was administered to patients every 2 weeks at six dose levels: 0.01, 0.1, 0.3, 1.5, 3 and 10 mg/kg. Patients were allowed to have had prior anti-PD-1, anti-PD-L1 or anti-CTLA-4 therapy, and approximately 41% of the dose-escalation patients had previously received checkpoint inhibitors. The monotherapy dose-escalation portion (N = 52 patients) of the phase I ivuxolimab trial is reported in the paper. Among the roughly 50 dose-escalation patients, approximately 20 had hepatocellular carcinoma, 15 melanoma, 9 renal cell carcinoma and 9 head and neck cancer.

The trial excluded patients who had a history of autoimmune disease or were on systemic immunosuppression. Peripheral blood for TCR sequencing was collected from all dose cohorts at baseline, on cycle 4 day 1, and on cycle 7 day 1. Samples came from an open-label, multicenter, first-in-human phase I dose-escalation trial of ivuxolimab. Adults with locally advanced or metastatic melanoma, renal cell carcinoma, hepatocellular carcinoma or head and neck squamous cell carcinoma were enrolled in the trial. Before TCR sequencing, CD4+ and CD8+ T cells were separately sorted from peripheral blood. V gives up 3 bases and J gives up 0 bases, and the segment between their germline ends measures 12 bases. The CDR3 goes from the cysteine to the phenylalanine over 16 residues. Here the CDR3 DNA is all that survives: 48 bases in frame from base 1. The germline V gene encodes CDR1 LGHNA and CDR2 YSLEER. For sequencing of the TCRbeta CDR3 region, genomic DNA was extracted from the sorted cells. TCRbeta CDR3 regions were sequenced using the immunoSEQ Assay. The table was pulled from immuneACCESS by TCRdb, which kept in-frame rearrangements only. Such tables lose some clones; where checked, under half of the loss comes from unresolved V genes, and the rest has no known cause. This sample holds some 81,000 clones; around 86% were observed only once. The ten largest clones take up roughly 2.1% of the sample.

Concerning this clone: Its antigen target is currently unknown. Base qualities are not recorded, but no much larger clone differs from it by a single base. The same CDR3 can be traced to other DNA sequences in this sample.

What the research found in general, with its limitations: After ivuxolimab, CD8+ T cells had more expanded clones than CD4+ T cells on average. In partial responders in the 0.1-3.0 mg/kg groups, normalized peripheral clonal expansion was found to be among the lowest, especially among CD8+ T cells. At doses of 0.1 to 3.0 mg/kg, clonal expansion of both CD4+ and CD8+ blood T cells was observed from baseline to week 6. The antigen specificity of the peripheral T cells that underwent clonal expansion was not determined. Low levels of normalized T-cell clonal expansion were also shown by some nonresponding patients.

The sample consisted of CD4+ or CD8+ T cells sorted from blood, taken in a trial of the OX40 agonist ivuxolimab. This receptor was identified in an adult with an advanced solid tumor such as melanoma, head and neck, liver or kidney cancer. The V gene is TRBV4-3 and the J gene is TRBJ2-1; TRBD2 is perhaps the D gene, given 7 matching bases. The CDR3: CASSQAGANSYNEQFF. The DNA reads as follows: TGCGCCAGCAGCCAGGCGGGGGCAAACTCCTACAATGAGCAGTTCTTC.